This T cell receptor beta chain was identified in a study of shared clonotypes between healthy human individuals. General study findings and limits: Measured sharing among donors was expected to vary with sequencing depth. Relative to memory subsets, naive subsets generally showed larger estimated richness.

This CDR3 is 14 amino acids long. V lost 1 base and J 0 bases, leaving 7 bases between the germline ends. Germline CDR1 is SEHNR and CDR2 is FQNEAQ (reference sequence). CD45RO-negative, CCR7-selected cells formed the naive CD8 fraction, which excluded terminally differentiated effector memory CD45RA+ cells. Every donor, a Caucasian adult, lived in Nashville, Tennessee. TCRdb keeps only in-frame clones here, not all; method: immunoSEQ multiplex PCR. The sample yields about 2,200,000 clones, 85% to 95% seen once. In the case of this clone: Its antigen remains unknown. Within the sample, other DNA sequences also encode this same CDR3.

This sequence was found in a young man in good health. Some clones in this sample may be carry-over from other donors' samples. The rearrangement joins TRBV7-9 to TRBJ2-7; no clear D. Sequencing input: naive CD8+ T cells from PBMCs. This CDR3 is CASSLVGSSYEQYF. CDR3 nucleotides: TGTGCCAGCAGCTTAGTTGGCTCCTCCTACGAGCAGTACTTC. The entire variable domain, with the rest obtained from reference TRBV7-9 and TRBJ2-7, is as follows: DTGVSQNPRHKITKRGQNVTFRCDPISEHNRLYWYRQTLGQGPEFLTYFQNEAQLEKSRLLSDRFSAERPKGSFSTLEIQRTEQGDSAMYLCASSLVGSSYEQYFGPGTRLTVT.